This TCR beta chain stems from a study of blood T cell repertoires in COVID-19. This CDR3 is built from 17 residues. Germline-derived CDR1 and CDR2 are LGHNA and YNFKEQ. The junction had 11 bases not matched to a gene; V was cut back by 4 bases and J by 0 bases. As processed by the authors: Amplifying reference gene primers gave estimates of nucleated cell counts. Assay used: immunoSEQ multiplex PCR; TCRdb lists only in-frame clones, some missing. V and J calls and clone size come straight from that table; D and trimming were deduced from the DNA. The sample has fewer than 200,000 clones; approximately 87% are singletons.

This TCR derives from a woman between 45 and 60 years old who had recovered from COVID-19. The sequenced material came from PBMCs or T cells enriched from blood (not recorded which). This chain joins TRBV4-2 and TRBJ1-2, with TRBD1 identical over 7 bases. CDR3 DNA sequence: TGTGCCAGCAGCCGAACAGGGGTGGAGGAGTCTAACTATGGCTACACCTTC. It translates to CASSRTGVEESNYGYTF.